Below, 27 T cell receptor beta chains from the same sample are listed, as sequenced in a study of identical twins. Using its own MiXCR run on the 5' RACE reads, TCRdb lists one record per CDR3 protein. The data hold 510,000 or so distinct CDR3 sequences, with roughly 15% observed a single time. These sequences were also reported in another study, on yellow fever vaccine responses in identical twins.

Sequenced material: CD4+ T cells sorted from blood. Receptors were obtained from a woman aged 18-29 years in good health.

The J gene is TRBJ2-1, the V gene TRBV6-1, with D perhaps matching TRBD2 (6 bases). Trimming took off 5 bases at V and 8 bases at J, with 25 bases between the two ends. This CDR3 is built from 17 residues. The germline CDR1 and CDR2 sequences are MNHNS and SASEGT. The CDR3 DNA is TGTGCCAGCAGTCCTACTAGCTGGAGCCCTGTGATGTATGAGCAGTTCTTC. Its translation is CASSPTSWSPVMYEQFF.

The rearrangement joins TRBV6-1 to TRBJ2-5, with D uncertain. The CDR3 covers 13 residues. CDR1 and CDR2 from the germline V gene are MNHNS and SASEGT. V was shortened by 6 bases and J by 1 base, with 9 bases between the two germline ends. CDR3 DNA sequence: TGTGCCAGCAGGGTTAGCTTCCAAGAGACCCAGTACTTC. Translation: CASRVSFQETQYF.

In its sample, this clonotype was seen many times. The CDR3 reads CASSPGTEYITYEQYV. CDR3 sequence (DNA): TGCGCCAGCAGCCCCGGTACAGAATACATCACCTACGAGCAGTACGTC. This chain joins TRBV5-1 and TRBJ2-7; no firm D call. Germline lookup yields CDR1 SGHRS and CDR2 YFSETQ. This CDR3 spans 16 amino acids. The V gene lost 4 bases and the J gene lost 2 bases, with 19 bases spanning the gap.

This clonotype showed up just a few times. V gene TRBV5-1 combines with J gene TRBJ2-6, with D perhaps TRBD1 (6 bases). Trimming left V 4 bases short and J 0 bases short, with 14 bases between. This CDR3 comprises 17 residues. Per germline, CDR1 SGHRS and CDR2 YFSETQ. This CDR3 is CASSKATGNSGANVLTF. The DNA of the CDR3 is TGCGCCAGCAGCAAGGCTACAGGGAACTCTGGGGCCAACGTCCTGACTTTC.

This chain joins TRBV7-2 and TRBJ2-3, with TRBD2 matching 10 bases. Per germline, CDR1 SGHTA and CDR2 FQGNSA. The V gene end was trimmed by 5 bases and the J gene end by 6 bases; junction bases not matched to a gene: 8. This CDR3 comprises 15 residues. CDR3 DNA: TGTGCCAGCAGCAGCCTAGCGGGAGTAGACGATACGCAGTATTTT. Amino acids: CASSSLAGVDDTQYF.

The chain links TRBV19 to TRBJ2-1; D remains unclear. Germline lookup yields CDR1 LNHDA and CDR2 SQIVND (reference sequence). There are 12 residues in the CDR3. The V end lost 10 bases, the J end lost 4 bases, and 11 bases lay between the germline ends. Here the CDR3 reads CATQATYNEQFF. CDR3 DNA: TGTGCCACCCAGGCCACTTACAATGAGCAGTTCTTC.

In regard to this clonotype: A much larger clone lies a single base off, so this may be a read error. V usage is TRBV24-1 and J usage is TRBJ2-2; unclear D gene. Germline lookup yields CDR1 KGHDR and CDR2 SFDVKD. V shed 5 bases and J shed 6 bases, with 24 bases lying between them. This CDR3 is 18 amino acids long. DNA for the CDR3: TGTGCCACCAGTGGGGAAAGGCCAAACCTGGTTGGGGCCGGGGAGCTGTTTTTT. It is translated as CATSGERPNLVGAGELFF.

The rearrangement uses TRBV5-5 and TRBJ2-5; 7 nucleotides align to TRBD2. The germline V gene has CDR1 SGHKS and CDR2 YYEKEE (reference sequence). The CDR3 has 15 amino acids. Unmatched junction bases numbered 3, after V lost 1 base and J lost 0 bases. The CDR3 region is CASSLPSGYQETQYF. The CDR3 nucleotides read TGTGCCAGCAGCTTGCCTAGCGGATACCAAGAGACCCAGTACTTC.

This clonotype was seen a handful of times. J is TRBJ2-2 and V is TRBV12-3 or TRBV12-4; no clear D gene. The length of the CDR3 is 15 residues. Trimming left V 1 base short and J 0 bases short, with 6 bases between. CDR3 bases: TGTGCCAGCAGTTTAGACACCACGAACACCGGGGAGCTGTTTTTT. This codes for CASSLDTTNTGELFF.

The rearrangement links TRBV20-1 to TRBJ1-4, with D tentatively TRBD1 (5 bases). The germline V and J ends were trimmed by 6 bases and 8 bases, with 22 bases remaining between them. This CDR3 is built from 15 residues. Germline-derived CDR1 and CDR2 are DFQATT and SNEGSKA (reference sequence). CDR3 loop: CSARDRVGFVEKLFF. The CDR3 bases are TGCAGTGCCAGGGATCGTGTGGGGTTTGTAGAAAAACTGTTTTTT.

This clonotype turned up a few times. The J gene is TRBJ2-7, the V gene TRBV7-6; 7 nucleotides match TRBD2. Germline trimming cut 7 bases from V and 7 bases from J; bases unmatched to any gene: 13. Per germline, CDR1 SGHVS and CDR2 FNYEAQ. This CDR3 is 14 amino acids long. CDR3 region: CASNPGGREGEQYF. CDR3 nucleotide sequence: TGTGCCAGCAACCCCGGGGGGAGGGAAGGGGAGCAGTACTTC.

The chain joins TRBV2 to TRBJ2-3; 8 nucleotides match TRBD2. The J segment lost 5 bases and the V segment lost 0 bases, leaving 7 bases of the junction unmatched. The germline CDR1 and CDR2 sequences are SNHLY and FYNNEI. This CDR3 spans 16 amino acids. CDR3 nucleotide sequence: TGTGCCAGCAGTGAAGCGCGTGGCGGGGGGATAGATACGCAGTATTTT. Encoded protein: CASSEARGGGIDTQYF.

The chain employs TRBV28 and TRBJ1-5; the D is unclear. V was cut by 1 base and J by 7 bases, with 11 bases left in between. CDR1 MDHEN and CDR2 SYDVKM come from the germline V gene. CDR3 length: 14 amino acids. The CDR3 nucleotides read TGTGCCAGCAGTTTATCTGGGGTAGGCCAGCCCCAGCATTTT. It specifies CASSLSGVGQPQHF. The full variable domain, completed using reference TRBV28 and TRBJ1-5, is DVKVTQSSRYLVKRTGEKVFLECVQDMDHENMFWYRQDPGLGLRLIYFSYDVKMKEKGDIPEGYSVSREKKERFSLILESASTNQTSMYLCASSLSGVGQPQHFGDGTRLSIL.

The chain carries TRBV12-3 or TRBV12-4 and TRBJ2-5; 7 nucleotides align to TRBD2. V lost 1 base to trimming and J lost 3 bases; unmatched junction nucleotides: 2. This CDR3 contains 14 residues. The CDR3 spells CASSLGGGEETQYF. The CDR3 DNA sequence: TGTGCCAGCAGTTTAGGGGGGGGAGAAGAGACCCAGTACTTC.

The chain uses TRBV3-1 and TRBJ2-1; TRBD1 matches 8 bases. V lost 1 base, J lost 2 bases, and 4 bases stayed unmatched. Germline V gives CDR1 LGHDT, CDR2 YNNKEL (reference sequence). CDR3 length: 16 amino acids. This CDR3 reads CASSQGPGGTYNEQFF. CDR3 in DNA: TGTGCCAGCAGCCAAGGCCCAGGGGGCACCTACAATGAGCAGTTCTTC.

This clonotype appeared a few times. The J gene is TRBJ1-3, the V gene TRBV20-1; 7 bases align to TRBD1. This CDR3 has 14 amino acids. Germline V gene sequence: CDR1 DFQATT, CDR2 SNEGSKA (reference sequence). V dropped 1 base and J dropped 8; count of bases not matched to a gene: 8. The CDR3 sequence is CSARGGGARDTIYF. CDR3 nucleotide sequence: TGCAGTGCTAGAGGAGGGGGCGCACGAGACACCATATATTTT.

This clonotype was detected ten times or more. The gene calls are TRBV12-3 or TRBV12-4 and TRBJ2-2, with TRBD2 matching over 7 bases. After removal of 6 bases from V and 6 bases from J, the junction contained 1 base not matched to a gene. The length of the CDR3 is 12 residues. The CDR3 DNA follows: TGTGCCAGCAGCCGGGGGGCCGGGGAGCTGTTTTTT. Translation: CASSRGAGELFF.

The rearrangement joins TRBV6-5 to TRBJ2-6; D gene ambiguous. CDR3 length: 15 amino acids. The germline V gene encodes CDR1 MNHEY and CDR2 SVGAGI. V lost 4 bases and J lost 2, with 9 bases in between. The CDR3 loop reads CASSFSRTGANVLTF. DNA of the CDR3: TGTGCCAGCAGTTTCAGTCGGACTGGGGCCAACGTCCTGACTTTC.

The chain joins TRBV7-3 to TRBJ2-3, with TRBD2 identical over 14 bases. Per germline, CDR1 SGHTA and CDR2 FQGTGA. CDR3 length: 16 amino acids. The trim removed 4 bases at V and 5 bases at J, leaving 5 bases unmatched. The CDR3 sequence is CASSSGLAGAKDTQYF. The CDR3 DNA is TGTGCCAGCAGCTCGGGACTAGCGGGGGCAAAAGATACGCAGTATTTT.

This clonotype was detected once. The genes are TRBV10-2 and TRBJ2-6; 7 bases fit TRBD1. The V gene end was trimmed by 4 bases and the J gene end by 0 bases; junction bases not matched to a gene: 9. Germline V CDR1 and CDR2: WSHSY, SAAADI. The CDR3 covers 18 residues. The CDR3 sequence is CASSVTGAIISGANVLTF. The CDR3 nucleotides are TGCGCCAGCAGTGTAACAGGGGCTATCATCTCTGGGGCCAACGTCCTGACTTTC.

This clonotype was counted only a few times. The V call is TRBV4-1, the J call TRBJ2-1; D could derive from TRBD1 or TRBD2 (6 bases each). The CDR3 is 16 residues long. The V gene lost 0 bases and the J gene lost 8 bases, with 17 bases spanning the gap. CDR1 is MGHRA and CDR2 is YSYEKL in the germline V gene. DNA of the CDR3: TGCGCCAGCAGCCAAGATCGGGGGCTAGCGAAGGATGAGCAGTTCTTC. Protein: CASSQDRGLAKDEQFF.

V and J are TRBV12-3 or TRBV12-4 and TRBJ2-7; D is possibly TRBD1 or TRBD2 (5 bases each). This CDR3 spans 12 amino acids. Trimming took off 9 bases at V and 6 bases at J, with 15 bases between the two ends. The CDR3 reads CARGKGRTEQYF. The CDR3 bases are TGTGCCAGGGGTAAGGGACGAACCGAGCAGTACTTC.

The V and J genes are TRBV19 and TRBJ2-1; 10 positions agree with TRBD1. This CDR3 has 15 residues. With V trimmed by 4 bases and J by 4 bases, 4 bases remained unmatched. Germline V gene data show CDR1 as LNHDA and CDR2 as SQIVND (reference sequence). CDR3 sequence: CASSKTGQGYNEQFF. The DNA of the CDR3 is TGTGCCAGTAGTAAAACGGGACAGGGGTACAATGAGCAGTTCTTC. The full variable domain, its missing parts supplied by reference TRBV19 and TRBJ2-1, is DGGITQSPKYLFRKEGQNVTLSCEQNLNHDAMYWYRQDPGQGLRLIYYSQIVNDFQKGDIAEGYSVSREKKESFPLTVTSAQKNPTAFYLCASSKTGQGYNEQFFGPGTRLTVL.

The gene calls are TRBV2 and TRBJ2-1, with 7 nucleotides matching TRBD2. Germline CDR1 SNHLY, CDR2 FYNNEI. The CDR3 loop spans 14 amino acids. The V gene end was trimmed by 4 bases and the J gene end by 7 bases; junction bases not matched to a gene: 7. In nucleotides, the CDR3 is TGTGCCAGCAGTGTATGGGGAGGGCGAAATGAGCAGTTCTTC. This translates into CASSVWGGRNEQFF.

The chain employs TRBV3-1 and TRBJ1-2; D possibly corresponds to TRBD1 (6 bases). V lost 1 base and J lost 5, with 14 bases in between. This CDR3 has 15 amino acids. Germline CDR1 LGHDT, CDR2 YNNKEL (reference sequence). This CDR3 is CASSQGTVSVYGYTF. The CDR3 region has the DNA TGTGCCAGCAGCCAAGGGACAGTCAGTGTATATGGCTACACCTTC.

The chain recombines TRBV10-3 with TRBJ2-1; D is unresolved. Trimming pared 8 bases from V and 6 bases from J, leaving 11 bases between. Germline V gene lookup returns CDR1 ENHRY and CDR2 SYGVKD. This CDR3 spans 12 amino acids. This CDR3 reads CAIGRSGNEQFF. As DNA, the CDR3 is TGTGCCATCGGACGGTCGGGCAATGAGCAGTTCTTC.

This clonotype was picked up a small number of times. The J gene is TRBJ1-1, the V gene TRBV27; D not certain. Trimming removed 2 bases from V and 0 bases from J, with 10 bases in between. The V gene's germline CDR1 is MNHEY and CDR2 SMNVEV (reference sequence). This CDR3 region has 15 residues. The chain's CDR3 is CASSLIPALNTEAFF. CDR3 DNA sequence: TGTGCCAGCAGTTTAATTCCCGCCTTGAACACTGAAGCTTTCTTT.